Sequencing of this T cell receptor beta chain was carried out in a study of shared clonotypes between healthy human individuals. Sequenced by immunoSEQ multiplex PCR; TCRdb stores in-frame clones only, minus some. The sample lists 170,000 or so clones, roughly 70% occurring once. The trim removed 6 bases at V and 0 bases at J, leaving 4 bases unmatched. The CDR3 spans 15 residues. CDR1 MNHEY and CDR2 SMNVEV come from the germline V gene (reference sequence). The sequence was obtained from a man younger than 45 in good health. Specimen: memory CD4+ T cells sorted from blood. The subset: CD45RA-negative fraction. The rearrangement uses TRBV27 and TRBJ1-2; 10 positions match TRBD1. This CDR3 reads CASRGTGASNYGYTF. Written as DNA, the CDR3 is TGTGCCAGCAGGGGGACAGGGGCATCTAACTATGGCTACACCTTC.